This TCR beta chain came from a study of blood T cell repertoires in COVID-19. This clone was counted once. At the DNA level, this CDR3 is encoded by other sequences in the same sample as well. Produced via immunoSEQ multiplex PCR; TCRdb's table is partial and in-frame only. Of approximately 300,000 clones listed, approximately 88% are singletons. Germline loops: CDR1 MDHEN, CDR2 SYDVKM. Trimming removed 2 bases from V and 2 bases from J, with 12 bases in between. This CDR3 comprises 15 residues. This receptor was taken from a man aged 60-69 years who had recovered from COVID-19. Sequencing was done on a sample of PBMCs or T cells enriched from blood (not recorded which). J is TRBJ1-1 and V is TRBV28, with D perhaps matching TRBD1 (6 bases). DNA of the CDR3: TGTGCCAGCAGTTTACCCGACAGGCGTAACACTGAAGCTTTCTTT. Translating gives CASSLPDRRNTEAFF.